The next 13 T cell receptor beta chains were all read from a single sample in a study of blood T cells in healthy people across ages. Primed by a sample-barcoded 5' primer and a J-beta primer mix, a second PCR proceeded for about 7 to 12 cycles. TCRdb ran MiXCR on the 5' RACE reads and lists one entry per CDR3 protein. The data show about 640,000 distinct CDR3 sequences, with about 54% seen just once and 35% to 40% held by the top ten. Sequencing input: blood. These receptors were collected from a man aged 55 to 70 in good health.

The J gene is TRBJ2-5, the V gene TRBV4-1, with unresolved D. V was trimmed by 1 base and J by 1 base, leaving 13 bases between them. There are 16 residues in the CDR3. The germline CDR1 and CDR2 sequences are MGHRA and YSYEKL. The CDR3 DNA sequence: TGCGCCAGCAGCCAAGGGATCATCTTAAGCCAAGAGACCCAGTACTTC. It specifies CASSQGIILSQETQYF.

V usage is TRBV5-1 and J usage is TRBJ2-1; 9 bases match TRBD2. Trimming cost V 5 bases and J 6 bases; bases outside gene matches: 3. Germline V gene lookup returns CDR1 SGHRS and CDR2 YFSETQ. CDR3 length: 13 amino acids. CDR3 amino acids: CASRVAGVNEQFF. The CDR3 DNA reads TGCGCCAGCAGAGTAGCGGGGGTCAATGAGCAGTTCTTC. The whole variable domain, remainder taken from reference TRBV5-1 and TRBJ2-1, is KAGVTQTPRYLIKTRGQQVTLSCSPISGHRSVSWYQQTPGQGLQFLFEYFSETQRNKGNFPGRFSGRQFSNSRSEMNVSTLELGDSALYLCASRVAGVNEQFFGPGTRLTVL.

This clonotype has just one count. This chain joins TRBV2 and TRBJ2-4, with D perhaps matching TRBD1 or TRBD2 (5 bases each). CDR3 length: 16 residues. The germline gives CDR1 SNHLY, CDR2 FYNNEI. V lost 2 bases to trimming and J lost 8 bases, with 19 bases between them. CDR3 region: CASSELPGPQGDIQYF. CDR3 DNA: TGTGCCAGCAGTGAACTTCCGGGACCCCAGGGAGACATTCAGTACTTC.

Details on this clonotype: An end of the junction differs from the germline gene, which may be a read error. CDR3 nucleotide sequence: TGTGCCAGCAGCCCGGGGCAGGGGGTTACAGATGCGCAGTATTTT. It specifies CASSPGQGVTDAQYF. The chain couples TRBV12-3 or TRBV12-4 to TRBJ2-3; 7 bases are a match to TRBD1. CDR3 size: 15 residues.

The V gene is TRBV5-1, the J gene TRBJ1-4; 8 bases agree with TRBD1. Trimming cost V 4 bases and J 8 bases; bases outside gene matches: 4. Germline V gene lookup returns CDR1 SGHRS and CDR2 YFSETQ. The CDR3 contains 13 residues. The CDR3 DNA sequence: TGCGCCAGCAGCCCGGGACAGGCGGAAAAACTGTTTTTT. This sequence encodes CASSPGQAEKLFF.

A few counts support this clonotype. This chain joins TRBV18 and TRBJ2-7; D ambiguous. Germline V CDR1 and CDR2: KGHSH, LQKENI. The CDR3 runs to 11 residues. V lost 2 bases to trimming and J lost 5 bases, with 4 bases between them. The CDR3 bases are TGTGCCAGCTCACCATCCCACGAGCAGTACTTC. Encoded protein: CASSPSHEQYF.

This clonotype was found a few times. This chain connects TRBV20-1 to TRBJ2-3; 10 bases agree with TRBD2. Germline V gene data show CDR1 as DFQATT and CDR2 as SNEGSKA (reference sequence). The CDR3 contains 18 residues. Unmatched junction bases numbered 14, after V lost 0 bases and J lost 5 bases. Here the CDR3 DNA reads TGCAGTGCTAGAGATCCCCAGGCTAGCGGGGGAGTCATAGATACGCAGTATTTT. It encodes CSARDPQASGGVIDTQYF.

The CDR3 protein is CASSARGGQTEGTQYF. CDR3 in DNA: TGTGCCAGCAGTGCTCGAGGGGGCCAAACAGAAGGGACCCAGTACTTC. The chain joins TRBV25-1 to TRBJ2-7, with 7 bases lining up with TRBD1. The DNA end is more similar to TRBJ2-5, so the J call may be wrong. CDR3 length: 16 amino acids. The germline V gene encodes CDR1 MGHDK and CDR2 SYGVNS.

J is TRBJ1-1 and V is TRBV28; D may be TRBD1 (6 bases). V was cut by 3 bases and J by 4 bases, with 12 bases left in between. This CDR3 has 14 residues. Germline loops: CDR1 MDHEN, CDR2 SYDVKM. CDR3 residues: CASSFNGGATEAFF. The CDR3 DNA is TGTGCCAGCAGTTTCAATGGGGGGGCCACTGAAGCTTTCTTT.

This clonotype has more than one count but fewer than ten. The chain links TRBV5-1 to TRBJ2-6; 7 nucleotides line up with TRBD1. Germline CDR1 reads SGHRS; CDR2 reads YFSETQ. This CDR3 has 19 amino acids. V dropped 6 bases and J dropped 0; count of bases not matched to a gene: 15. This chain's CDR3 is CASTLLRDRSGSGANVLTF. CDR3 bases: TGCGCCAGCACCCTACTCCGGGACAGAAGCGGCTCTGGGGCCAACGTCCTGACTTTC.

This rearrangement joins TRBV9 to TRBJ1-2; D perhaps matches TRBD1 (6 bases). Per germline, CDR1 SGDLS and CDR2 YYNGEE. The CDR3 extends over 16 amino acids. The ends were cut back, 1 base at V and 12 bases at J, with 25 bases in the middle. CDR3 nucleotides: TGTGCCAGCAGCGTATCCCGGGACAACTTTAACTATGACCACACCTTC. Translating gives CASSVSRDNFNYDHTF.

The chain links TRBV12-3 or TRBV12-4 to TRBJ2-1; D is uncertain. Trimming took off 1 base at V and 8 bases at J, with 6 bases between the two ends. The CDR3 contains 12 residues. This CDR3 reads CASSLEGYEQFF. The CDR3 DNA follows: TGTGCCAGCAGTTTAGAGGGTTATGAGCAGTTCTTC.

The chain couples TRBV7-9 to TRBJ2-2, with unresolved D. V lost 3 bases and J 2 bases, leaving 10 bases between the germline ends. The CDR3 has 15 residues. Germline V lookup: CDR1 SEHNR, CDR2 FQNEAQ (reference sequence). The CDR3 protein is CASSFTDPNTGELFF. The CDR3 bases are TGTGCCAGCAGCTTTACAGACCCTAACACCGGGGAGCTGTTTTTT.